This record looks at one TCR beta chain sequence and its context. This entry is derived from a study of T cell changes during pregnancy in multiple sclerosis. The repertoire was sequenced with immunoSEQ multiplex PCR; TCRdb's copy has only in-frame clones and lacks some. The table records 70,000 or so clones, 85% to 95% of them present only once. V gave up 6 bases and J gave up 5 bases, with 14 bases separating them. CDR3 length equals 14 residues. CDR1 is MNHNS, CDR2 SASEGT, per germline. The sample consisted of peripheral blood, taken in the third trimester of pregnancy. The chain combines TRBV6-1 with TRBJ1-5; possibly TRBD1 for D (6 bases). The receptor was derived from a female donor in good health, enrolled as a control in a pregnancy study. This chain's CDR3 is CASSRPRQDQPQHF. Written as DNA, the CDR3 is TGTGCCAGCAGCCGCCCCCGACAGGATCAGCCCCAGCATTTT.